This TCR beta chain stems from a study of control samples from healthy donors and cancer patients. The junction had 8 bases not matched to a gene; V was cut back by 5 bases and J by 7 bases. Germline CDR1 reads SGHNT; CDR2 reads YENEEA. The CDR3 loop spans 16 amino acids. Generated by immunoSEQ multiplex PCR, the TCRdb table keeps only in-frame clones and is missing some. Of around 100,000 clones listed, roughly 87% are singletons. This receptor was identified in a woman aged 45-65 years in good health. The sequenced sample was blood. The gene calls are TRBV11-3 and TRBJ2-1; the match to TRBD2 covers 13 bases. Here the CDR3 DNA reads TGTGCCAGCAGCCATAGGACTAGCGGGGGTCGGAATGAGCAGTTCTTC. This codes for CASSHRTSGGRNEQFF. The variable domain in full, completed from reference TRBV11-3 and TRBJ2-1, reads EAGVVQSPRYKIIEKKQPVAFWCNPISGHNTLYWYLQNLGQGPELLIRYENEEAVDDSQLPKDRFSAERLKGVDSTLKIQPAELGDSAVYLCASSHRTSGGRNEQFFGPGTRLTVL.